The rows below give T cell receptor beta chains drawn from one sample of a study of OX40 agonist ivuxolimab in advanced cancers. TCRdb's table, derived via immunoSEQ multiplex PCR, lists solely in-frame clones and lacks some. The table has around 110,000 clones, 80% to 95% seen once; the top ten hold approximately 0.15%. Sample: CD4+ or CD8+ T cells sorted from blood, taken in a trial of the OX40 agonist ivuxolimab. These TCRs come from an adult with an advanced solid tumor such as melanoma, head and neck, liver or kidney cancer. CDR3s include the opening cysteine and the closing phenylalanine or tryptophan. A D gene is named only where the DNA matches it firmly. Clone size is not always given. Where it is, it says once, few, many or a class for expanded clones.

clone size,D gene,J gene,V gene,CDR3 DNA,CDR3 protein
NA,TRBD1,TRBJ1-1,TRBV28,TGTGCCAGCAGTTGGACAGGCCGGACTGAAGCTTTCTTT,CASSWTGRTEAFF
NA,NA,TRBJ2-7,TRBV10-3,TGTGCCATCAGTGCGGGCCTGGGCAGCGAGCAGTACTTC,CAISAGLGSEQYF
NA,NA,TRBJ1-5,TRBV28,TGTGCCAGCAGTTTCGTTGGGGGGAATAGCAATCAGCCCCAGCATTTT,CASSFVGGNSNQPQHF
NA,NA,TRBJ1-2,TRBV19,TGTGCCAGTAAGGACAGTCCCGCCCCTAACTATGGCTACACCTTC,CASKDSPAPNYGYTF
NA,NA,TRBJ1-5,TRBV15,TGTGCCACCAGCAGGGACCCTGAGCCCCAGCATTTT,CATSRDPEPQHF
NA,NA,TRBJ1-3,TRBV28,TGTGCCAGCAGTTCGGTAGGGGATCGGGGAAACACCATATATTTT,CASSSVGDRGNTIYF
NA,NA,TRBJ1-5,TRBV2,TGTGCCAGCAGGGACGGGACCTCGTATCAGCCCCAGCATTTT,CASRDGTSYQPQHF
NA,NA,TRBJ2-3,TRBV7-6,TGTGCCAGCAGCAAGACAGTGTCTAGCACAGATACGCAGTATTTT,CASSKTVSSTDTQYF
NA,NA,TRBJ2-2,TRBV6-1,TGTGCCAGCAGTGAAGTTCAGCGTAACACCGGGGAGCTGTTTTTT,CASSEVQRNTGELFF
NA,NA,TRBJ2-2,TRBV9,TGTGCCAGCAGCGTGTGGACCGGGGAGCTGTTTTTT,CASSVWTGELFF
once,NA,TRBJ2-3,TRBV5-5,TGTGCCAGCAGCTTGACTCGTAGCACAGATACGCAGTATTTT,CASSLTRSTDTQYF
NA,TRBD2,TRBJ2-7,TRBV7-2,TGTGCCAGCAGCTTCTTAGCGGGACTCTCCTACGAGCAGTACTTC,CASSFLAGLSYEQYF
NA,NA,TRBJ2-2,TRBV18,TGTGCCAGCTCACCACCGGTGGTCACCGGGGAGCTGTTTTTT,CASSPPVVTGELFF
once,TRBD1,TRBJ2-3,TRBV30,TGTGCCTGGTCGCCGGGACAGGGAAGGACAGATACGCAGTATTTT,CAWSPGQGRTDTQYF
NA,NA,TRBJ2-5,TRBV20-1,TGCAGTGCTGAGATGGGGCAGACCCAGTACTTC,CSAEMGQTQYF
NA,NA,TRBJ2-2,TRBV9,TGTGCCAGCAGCGTAGGCCCCTCACGAACCGGGGAGCTGTTTTTT,CASSVGPSRTGELFF
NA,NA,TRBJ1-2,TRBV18,TGTGCCAGCTCACCAGTCTCTGGGGGCTACACCTTC,CASSPVSGGYTF
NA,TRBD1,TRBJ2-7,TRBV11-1,TGTGCCAGCAGCTTAGTCTGGACAGGGGTCCTCTACGAGCAGTACTTC,CASSLVWTGVLYEQYF
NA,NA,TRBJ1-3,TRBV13,TGTGCCAGCAGCTTGGGTGGGGGAGGAAACACCATATATTTT,CASSLGGGGNTIYF
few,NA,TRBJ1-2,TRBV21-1,TGTGCCAGCAGCACCTGGGACAGGTCTTCCTATGGCTACACCTTC,CASSTWDRSSYGYTF
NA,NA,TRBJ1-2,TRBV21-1,TGTGCCAGCAGCAAAGACCTATCCCCGAAGGAGGGTGAGGATGGCTACACCTTC,CASSKDLSPKEGEDGYTF
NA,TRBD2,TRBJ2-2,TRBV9,TGTGCCAGCAGCGTAGAGGGACTAGCGACCGGGGAGCTGTTTTTT,CASSVEGLATGELFF
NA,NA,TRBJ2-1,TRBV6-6,TGTGCCAGCAGCAGAGGGGGACTATCCTACAATGAGCAGTTCTTC,CASSRGGLSYNEQFF
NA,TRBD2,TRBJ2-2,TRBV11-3,TGTGCCAGCAGCTCCGGACTAGCCGGGGAGCTGTTTTTT,CASSSGLAGELFF
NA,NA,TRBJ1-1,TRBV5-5,TGTGCCAGCAGCTTCAGGGGGAACACTGAAGCTTTCTTT,CASSFRGNTEAFF
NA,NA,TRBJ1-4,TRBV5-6,TGTGCCAGCAGCTTGAACCCAGGCGTTCAGGGTGAAAAACTGTTTTTT,CASSLNPGVQGEKLFF
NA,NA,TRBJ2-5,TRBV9,TGTGCCAGCAGCCCCCGAGGTACGGGGCAAGAGACCCAGTACTTC,CASSPRGTGQETQYF
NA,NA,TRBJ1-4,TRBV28,TGTGCCAGCTGCCCTTTGGGGACAATGGAAAAACTGTTTTTT,CASCPLGTMEKLFF
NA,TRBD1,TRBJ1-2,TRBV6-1,TGTGCCAGCAGTGAAGACAGGGGTTCAGGTGGCTACACCTTC,CASSEDRGSGGYTF
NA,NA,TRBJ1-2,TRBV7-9,TGTGCCAGCAGCCCGCTGGCCGGGAGCTATGGCTACACCTTC,CASSPLAGSYGYTF
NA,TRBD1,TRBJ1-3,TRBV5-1,TGCGCCAGCAGCCCGGGGACAGCCGGAAACACCATATATTTT,CASSPGTAGNTIYF
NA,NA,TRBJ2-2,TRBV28,TGTGCCAGCATCCGGGACGTGAACACCGGGGAGCTGTTTTTT,CASIRDVNTGELFF